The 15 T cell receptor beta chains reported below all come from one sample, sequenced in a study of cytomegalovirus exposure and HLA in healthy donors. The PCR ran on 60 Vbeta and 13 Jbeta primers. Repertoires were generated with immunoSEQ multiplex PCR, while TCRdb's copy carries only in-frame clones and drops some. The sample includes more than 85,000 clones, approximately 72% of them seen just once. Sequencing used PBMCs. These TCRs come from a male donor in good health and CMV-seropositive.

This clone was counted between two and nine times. CDR3 amino acids: CASRREERVTEAFF. CDR3 nucleotides: TGTGCCAGCAGACGGGAGGAACGGGTCACTGAAGCTTTCTTT. The V call is TRBV28, the J call TRBJ1-1, with D unresolved. This CDR3 comprises 14 residues. Trimming cost V 6 bases and J 4 bases, with 15 bases left between them. In germline, CDR1 is MDHEN, CDR2 SYDVKM. The complete variable domain, with remaining parts taken from reference TRBV28 and TRBJ1-1, reads DVKVTQSSRYLVKRTGEKVFLECVQDMDHENMFWYRQDPGLGLRLIYFSYDVKMKEKGDIPEGYSVSREKKERFSLILESASTNQTSMYLCASRREERVTEAFFGQGTRLTVV.

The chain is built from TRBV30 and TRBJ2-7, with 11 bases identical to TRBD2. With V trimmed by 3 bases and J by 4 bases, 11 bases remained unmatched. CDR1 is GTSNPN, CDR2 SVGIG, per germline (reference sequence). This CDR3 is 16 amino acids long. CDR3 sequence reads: CAWSVSSGGWVYEQYF. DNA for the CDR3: TGTGCCTGGAGCGTTTCTAGCGGGGGGTGGGTATACGAGCAGTACTTC.

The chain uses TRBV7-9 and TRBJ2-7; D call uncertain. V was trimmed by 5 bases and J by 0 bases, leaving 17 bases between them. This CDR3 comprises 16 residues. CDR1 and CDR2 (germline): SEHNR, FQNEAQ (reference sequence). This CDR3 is CASSPQRLVTSYEQYF. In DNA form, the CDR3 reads TGTGCCAGCAGCCCTCAAAGACTGGTAACCTCCTACGAGCAGTACTTC.

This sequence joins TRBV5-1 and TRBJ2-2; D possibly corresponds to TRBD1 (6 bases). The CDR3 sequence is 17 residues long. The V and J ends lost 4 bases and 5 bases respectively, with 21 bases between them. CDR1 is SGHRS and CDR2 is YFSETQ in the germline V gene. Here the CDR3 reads CASSPAAGRGRTGELFF. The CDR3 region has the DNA TGCGCCAGCAGCCCCGCTGCGGGCAGGGGAAGGACCGGGGAGCTGTTTTTT.

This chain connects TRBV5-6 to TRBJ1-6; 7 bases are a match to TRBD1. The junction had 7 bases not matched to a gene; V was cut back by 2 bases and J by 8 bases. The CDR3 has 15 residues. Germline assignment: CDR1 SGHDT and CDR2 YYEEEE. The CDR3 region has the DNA TGTGCCAGCAGCTTTATGTCAGGGGGTCATTCACCCCTCCACTTT. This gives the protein CASSFMSGGHSPLHF.

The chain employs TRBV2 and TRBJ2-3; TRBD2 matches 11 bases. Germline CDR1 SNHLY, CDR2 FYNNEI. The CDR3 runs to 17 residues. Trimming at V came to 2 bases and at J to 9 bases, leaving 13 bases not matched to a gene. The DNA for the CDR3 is TGTGCCAGCAGTGAACGCGGGGTTGGGCTAGCGGGGGGCACGCAGTATTTT. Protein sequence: CASSERGVGLAGGTQYF.

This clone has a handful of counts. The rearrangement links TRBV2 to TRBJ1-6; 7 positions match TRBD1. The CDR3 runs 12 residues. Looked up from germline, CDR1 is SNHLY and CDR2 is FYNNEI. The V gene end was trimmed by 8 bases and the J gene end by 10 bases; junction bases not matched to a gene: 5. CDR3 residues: CASGKGASPLHF. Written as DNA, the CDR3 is TGTGCCAGCGGAAAGGGGGCCTCACCCCTCCACTTT.

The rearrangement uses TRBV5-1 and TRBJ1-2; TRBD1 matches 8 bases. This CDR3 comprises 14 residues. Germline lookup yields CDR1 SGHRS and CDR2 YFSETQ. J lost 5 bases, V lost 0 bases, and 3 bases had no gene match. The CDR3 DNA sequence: TGCGCCAGCAGCTTGGTGACAGGGGAGTATGGCTACACCTTC. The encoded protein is CASSLVTGEYGYTF. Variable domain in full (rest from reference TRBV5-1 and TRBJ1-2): KAGVTQTPRYLIKTRGQQVTLSCSPISGHRSVSWYQQTPGQGLQFLFEYFSETQRNKGNFPGRFSGRQFSNSRSEMNVSTLELGDSALYLCASSLVTGEYGYTFGSGTRLTVV.

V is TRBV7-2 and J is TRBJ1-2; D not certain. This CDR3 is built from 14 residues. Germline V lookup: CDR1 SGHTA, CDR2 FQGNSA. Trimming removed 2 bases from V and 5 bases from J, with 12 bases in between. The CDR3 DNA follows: TGTGCCAGCAGCTTAAGCGGAAGAGGGTATGGCTACACCTTC. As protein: CASSLSGRGYGYTF.

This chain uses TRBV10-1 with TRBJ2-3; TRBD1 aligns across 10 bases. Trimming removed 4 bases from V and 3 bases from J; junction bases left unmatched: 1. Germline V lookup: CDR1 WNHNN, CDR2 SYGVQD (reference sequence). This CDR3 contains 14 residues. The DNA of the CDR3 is TGCGCCAGCAGTGCGGGACAGGGGACAGATACGCAGTATTTT. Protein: CASSAGQGTDTQYF.

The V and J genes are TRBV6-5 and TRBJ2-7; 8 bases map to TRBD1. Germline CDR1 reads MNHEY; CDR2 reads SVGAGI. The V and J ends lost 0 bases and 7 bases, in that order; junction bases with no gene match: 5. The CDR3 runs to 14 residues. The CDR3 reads CASSYSTGDYEQYF. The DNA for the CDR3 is TGTGCCAGCAGTTACTCGACAGGGGATTATGAGCAGTACTTC.

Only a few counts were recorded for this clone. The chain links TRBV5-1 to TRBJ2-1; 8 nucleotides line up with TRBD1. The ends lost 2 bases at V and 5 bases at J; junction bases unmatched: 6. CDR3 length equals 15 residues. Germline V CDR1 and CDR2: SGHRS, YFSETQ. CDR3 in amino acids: CASSLGQGRHNEQFF. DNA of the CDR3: TGCGCCAGCAGCTTAGGACAGGGAAGGCACAATGAGCAGTTCTTC.

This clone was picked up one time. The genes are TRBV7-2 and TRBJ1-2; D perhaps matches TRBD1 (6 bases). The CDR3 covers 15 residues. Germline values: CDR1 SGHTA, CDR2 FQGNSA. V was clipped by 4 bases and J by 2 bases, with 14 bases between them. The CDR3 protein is CASSYRDTRNYGYTF. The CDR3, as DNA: TGTGCCAGCAGCTACCGGGACACTCGCAACTATGGCTACACCTTC.

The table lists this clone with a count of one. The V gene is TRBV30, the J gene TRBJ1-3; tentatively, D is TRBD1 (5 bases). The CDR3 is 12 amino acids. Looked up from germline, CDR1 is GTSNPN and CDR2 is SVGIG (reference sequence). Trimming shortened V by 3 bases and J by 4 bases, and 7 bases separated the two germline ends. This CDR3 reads CAWRTEGNTIYF. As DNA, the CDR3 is TGTGCCTGGAGGACAGAAGGAAACACCATATATTTT. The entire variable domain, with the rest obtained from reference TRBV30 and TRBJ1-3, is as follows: SQTIHQWPATLVQPVGSPLSLECTVEGTSNPNLYWYRQAAGRGLQLLFYSVGIGQISSEVPQNLSASRPQDRQFILSSKKLLLSDSGFYLCAWRTEGNTIYFGEGSWLTVV.

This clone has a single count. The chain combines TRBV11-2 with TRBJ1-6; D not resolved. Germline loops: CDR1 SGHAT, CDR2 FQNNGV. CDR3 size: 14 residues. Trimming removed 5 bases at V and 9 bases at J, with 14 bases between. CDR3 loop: CASSLDSHGSPLHF. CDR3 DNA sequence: TGTGCCAGCAGCCTCGACTCCCACGGTTCACCCCTCCACTTT.